This TCR beta chain is drawn from a study of blood T cell repertoires in COVID-19. Authors' data handling: Estimated nucleated cell counts came from reference gene primer amplification. Sequencing used immunoSEQ multiplex PCR; TCRdb keeps in-frame clones, though not all of them. That table is the source of V, J and clone size, and D and trimming were worked out from the DNA. The sample has some 64,000 clones, approximately 91% seen once. CDR1 MNHEY and CDR2 SMNVEV come from the germline V gene (reference sequence). The length of the CDR3 is 14 residues. The V end lost 5 bases, the J end lost 5 bases, and 13 bases lay between the germline ends.

V and J are TRBV27 and TRBJ1-5, with a tentative D call TRBD1 (5 bases). The material sequenced was peripheral blood. This clonotype was sampled from a man between 65 and 80 years old with acute or convalescent COVID-19. The CDR3 region has the DNA TGTGCCAGCAGTGCGACCAGGGTTCATCAGCCCCAGCATTTT. Amino acid sequence: CASSATRVHQPQHF.